Presented here are 31 T cell receptor beta chains from one specimen sequenced in a study of T cells expressing NK-cell markers. TCRdb re-called the 5' RACE reads, yielding one record per CDR3 amino acid sequence without DNA. This repertoire comprises some 300,000 distinct CDR3 sequences; its ten largest clones make up 0.39%. The sample consisted of blood T cells: a sorted CD56 or NKG2C T cell subset, CD4+ or CD8+ T cells, or bulk PBMC T cells (not recorded which). Every receptor here comes from a young man in good health.

The chain couples TRBV12-3 or TRBV12-4 to TRBJ2-5; TCRdb names TRBD2, which stays unverified in the absence of DNA. The CDR3 contains 16 residues. The CDR3 sequence: CASSPTGTSGMETQYF.

This chain uses TRBV12-3 or TRBV12-4 with TRBJ2-2; TCRdb's assignment of TRBD2 cannot be checked, as there is no DNA. The CDR3 totals 15 residues. The CDR3 is CASKAGGTNTGELFF.

The gene calls are TRBV11-3 and TRBJ2-6; TCRdb reports TRBD2, a call that lacks DNA to check it against. The V gene's germline CDR1 is SGHNT and CDR2 YENEEA. CDR3 length: 18 residues. The CDR3 here is CASSLVLAGGFGANVLTF.

This chain links TRBV29-1 with TRBJ2-6; checking the TCRdb D call of TRBD1 is not possible without DNA. Germline V gene data show CDR1 as SQVTM and CDR2 as ANQGSEA. The CDR3 totals 14 residues. Here the CDR3 reads CSVETGPGANVLTF. Full variable domain (rest looked up from reference TRBV29-1 and TRBJ2-6): SAVISQKPSRDICQRGTSLTIQCQVDSQVTMMFWYRQQPGQSLTLIATANQGSEATYESGFVIDKFPISRPNLTFSTLTVSNMSPEDSSIYLCSVETGPGANVLTFGAGSRLTVL.

The V gene is TRBV7-2, the J gene TRBJ2-7. CDR1 SGHTA and CDR2 FQGNSA come from the germline V gene. The CDR3 length is 14 residues. The CDR3 sequence is CASSFRRYGYEQYF.

The chain couples TRBV4-3 to TRBJ1-6; TCRdb selects TRBD1, and the lack of DNA leaves this call unchecked. This CDR3 is built from 15 residues. In germline, CDR1 is LGHNA, CDR2 YSLEER. The CDR3 region is CASSQVQGSGSPLHF.

The CDR3 here is CASSRDNVQELFF. The chain uses TRBV5-1 and TRBJ2-2; the D call from TCRdb, TRBD1, cannot be confirmed without DNA. CDR1 and CDR2 from the germline V gene are SGHRS and YFSETQ. CDR3 length equals 13 residues.

The chain uses TRBV12-3 or TRBV12-4 and TRBJ2-1; TCRdb's D call of TRBD1 is untestable without DNA. CDR3 length: 16 residues. This CDR3 reads CASRRAGQGANNEQFF.

The chain recombines TRBV6-5 with TRBJ2-7; TCRdb calls TRBD2, which cannot be checked without DNA. The CDR3 totals 17 residues. Germline values: CDR1 MNHEY, CDR2 SVGAGI. CDR3 loop: CASSYKISSSGTYEQYF.

The chain employs TRBV4-1 and TRBJ1-2. Looked up from germline, CDR1 is MGHRA and CDR2 is YSYEKL. The CDR3 sequence is 13 residues long. CDR3 loop: CASSQDGNYGYTF.

The chain combines TRBV20-1 with TRBJ1-3. Looked up from germline, CDR1 is DFQATT and CDR2 is SNEGSKA (reference sequence). This CDR3 is built from 14 residues. The CDR3 is CSARDSYSGNTIYF.

The chain links TRBV12-3 or TRBV12-4 to TRBJ2-3; TCRdb outputs TRBD1, but without DNA this stays unchecked. The length of the CDR3 is 17 residues. CDR3: CASSRDRERELTDTQYF.

V usage is TRBV9 and J usage is TRBJ2-7; TCRdb reports TRBD2, a call that lacks DNA to check it against. CDR1 and CDR2 (germline): SGDLS, YYNGEE. This CDR3 is 14 amino acids long. This CDR3 is CASSAGLASYEQYF. Full variable domain (remainder filled in from reference TRBV9 and TRBJ2-7): DSGVTQTPKHLITATGQRVTLRCSPRSGDLSVYWYQQSLDQGLQFLIQYYNGEERAKGNILERFSAQQFPDLHSELNLSSLELGDSALYFCASSAGLASYEQYFGPGTRLTVT.

The chain employs TRBV6-5 and TRBJ2-1; TCRdb's D call of TRBD2 is untestable without DNA. There are 16 residues in the CDR3. Germline CDR1 MNHEY, CDR2 SVGAGI. The CDR3 loop is CASSYRVGGPANEQFF.

The chain joins TRBV5-4 to TRBJ1-5; TCRdb's D call of TRBD1 is untestable without DNA. This CDR3 has 15 amino acids. Germline CDR1 reads SGHNT; CDR2 reads YYREEE (reference sequence). CDR3 sequence reads: CASSWGGGPDQPQHF.

V and J are TRBV7-2 and TRBJ2-2; the TCRdb call, TRBD1, lacks DNA for checking. The germline V gene encodes CDR1 SGHTA and CDR2 FQGNSA. The CDR3 contains 14 residues. The CDR3 reads CASSLMQGSGELFF.

The chain employs TRBV3-1 and TRBJ1-1; TCRdb returns TRBD1, unconfirmable since there is no DNA. The CDR3 loop spans 14 amino acids. The germline V gene encodes CDR1 LGHDT and CDR2 YNNKEL (reference sequence). The CDR3 loop reads CASSLTGRDTEAFF.

This chain links TRBV2 with TRBJ1-2; the D gene TCRdb calls, TRBD1, cannot be checked with no DNA. This CDR3 region has 14 residues. Germline CDR1 SNHLY, CDR2 FYNNEI. CDR3 sequence reads: CASSEQQGAVGYTF.

The rearrangement links TRBV5-1 to TRBJ2-2. The CDR3 runs to 14 residues. Germline CDR1 SGHRS, CDR2 YFSETQ. The CDR3 region is CASSLDSIGGELFF.

The chain has TRBV7-2 and TRBJ2-1; the D call from TCRdb, TRBD1, cannot be confirmed without DNA. The CDR3 covers 14 residues. Germline V CDR1 and CDR2: SGHTA, FQGNSA. The CDR3: CASSFSGAVGEQFF. Full variable domain (remainder filled in from reference TRBV7-2 and TRBJ2-1): GAGVSQSPSNKVTEKGKDVELRCDPISGHTALYWYRQSLGQGLEFLIYFQGNSAPDKSGLPSDRFSAERTGGSVSTLTIQRTQQEDSAVYLCASSFSGAVGEQFFGPGTRLTVL.

The chain has TRBV20-1 and TRBJ2-1. The CDR3 spans 13 residues. The germline CDR1 and CDR2 sequences are DFQATT and SNEGSKA (reference sequence). The CDR3 region is CSARRQLGNEQFF.

The chain is built from TRBV20-1 and TRBJ2-5; TCRdb calls TRBD1, which cannot be checked without DNA. This CDR3 is 13 amino acids long. Germline loops: CDR1 DFQATT, CDR2 SNEGSKA (reference sequence). The CDR3 spells CSGQGQRGETQYF.

The rearrangement uses TRBV11-2 and TRBJ1-5. Germline values: CDR1 SGHAT, CDR2 FQNNGV. The CDR3 is 15 amino acids. This CDR3 is CASSLGSGINQPQHF.

The chain recombines TRBV12-3 or TRBV12-4 with TRBJ1-5; TCRdb returns TRBD1, unconfirmable since there is no DNA. The CDR3 extends over 15 amino acids. The CDR3 reads CASSYRGDRGQPQHF.

J is TRBJ1-2 and V is TRBV29-1; the D gene TCRdb calls, TRBD1, cannot be checked with no DNA. In germline, CDR1 is SQVTM, CDR2 ANQGSEA. This CDR3 has 16 amino acids. The CDR3 sequence: CSVLKNRAGISYGYTF.

The CDR3 sequence is CASSLHSGSPDTQYF. The J gene is TRBJ2-3, the V gene TRBV5-1; TCRdb lists TRBD2, though no DNA is available to test this call. CDR1 SGHRS and CDR2 YFSETQ come from the germline V gene. CDR3 size: 15 residues.

The chain uses TRBV18 and TRBJ2-1; TCRdb selects TRBD2, and the lack of DNA leaves this call unchecked. Germline CDR1 KGHSH, CDR2 LQKENI. The CDR3 has 17 residues. CDR3 region: CASSPILGLAGYNEQFF.

This rearrangement joins TRBV10-3 to TRBJ2-7; TCRdb names TRBD2, which stays unverified in the absence of DNA. The length of the CDR3 is 15 residues. Germline V gene lookup returns CDR1 ENHRY and CDR2 SYGVKD. This chain's CDR3 is CAISDGLARTYEQYF.

The chain has TRBV5-6 and TRBJ2-1; TCRdb returns TRBD2, unconfirmable since there is no DNA. Germline V gene lookup returns CDR1 SGHDT and CDR2 YYEEEE. The CDR3 extends over 16 amino acids. CDR3 loop: CASSPTSGSSYNEQFF.

The V gene is TRBV3-1, the J gene TRBJ1-5. Germline CDR1 LGHDT, CDR2 YNNKEL (reference sequence). There are 13 residues in the CDR3. CDR3 protein: CASSPNPYQPQHF.

The genes are TRBV6-2 or TRBV6-3 and TRBJ2-2; the D call of TRBD2 rests on TCRdb alone, since no DNA is present to check it. The CDR3 contains 13 residues. Germline lookup yields CDR1 MNHEY and CDR2 SVGEGT. The chain's CDR3 is CASNLLAAGELFF.